This TCR beta chain is from a study of Ad26.COV2.S vaccination and SARS-CoV-2 variants. The treatment is: approximately 18 received Ad26.COV2.S at low or high dose, single or two shots; several received placebo; per-sample allocation not given. Samples were taken on day 63 after the first vaccine or placebo injection. The protocol was immunoSEQ multiplex PCR, while the TCRdb copy is restricted to in-frame clones and leaves out a portion. The table shows about 680,000 clones, with roughly 90% occurring only once. Germline CDR1 and CDR2: SGHTA and FQGNSA. Trimming removed 5 bases at V and 7 bases at J, with 20 bases between. The CDR3 consists of 16 residues.

The chain is built from TRBV7-2 and TRBJ1-4; D ambiguous. The starting material was peripheral blood, obtained in a trial of Ad26.COV2.S vaccine versus placebo. The receptor comes from a person aged 18 to 65 who received the Ad26.COV2.S COVID-19 vaccine or a placebo. In DNA form, the CDR3 reads TGTGCCAGCAGCCTAGAGTTTGTCGGGCGCGGTGAAAAACTGTTTTTT. This encodes CASSLEFVGRGEKLFF.